This TCR beta chain emerged from a study of T cell responses to AZD1222 COVID-19 vaccine (dated by TCRdb to 2020 to 2023). For the study in its entirety: AZD1222 recipients with second doses at about 4 weeks or about 12 weeks were pooled, because spike-specific TCR depth and breadth did not differ between schedules. TCR sequencing covered over 230 trial participants: around 210 given two doses of AZD1222 and 26 given two doses of MenACWY control vaccine. Trial participants were enrolled by age into 18-55, 56-69 and 70-plus year subgroups, with about 150, 28 and 57 TCR-sequenced participants respectively.

This clone has more than one count but fewer than ten. What antigen it recognizes has not been identified. There are no base qualities to consult, and no much larger clone falls within one base. The time point label, read with the paper, signifies: baseline before first vaccination. The vaccinee samples were drawn from two UK trials, COV001 and COV002, one of which was a single-blind randomized controlled phase 2/3 trial testing AZD1222 (ChAdOx1 nCoV-19) in healthy adults. Trial participant PBMC samples were collected at day 0 and day 28 after the second dose for TCRbeta chain sequencing. The CDR3, from cysteine to phenylalanine, totals 11 residues. The CDR3 DNA has 33 bases and is translated from base 1. CDR1 and CDR2 (LGHDT, YNNKEL) derive from the germline V gene (reference sequence). V loses 5 bases, J loses 5 bases, and the germline ends lie 3 bases apart. The CDR3 regions of human TCRbeta chains were subjected to immunosequencing. Per the original workflow: TCRs in the repertoires were compared against a reference library of SARS-CoV-2-specific TCRs that had been generated with the MIRA antigen-specificity platform. Breadth meant the fraction of unique TCRs that were SARS-CoV-2-associated, whereas depth meant the fraction of total T cells that were SARS-CoV-2-associated. Using the MIRA data, every spike-specific TCR was mapped to the spike region that the TCR reacted to and assigned to either a CD4 or a CD8 class. Log10-transformed breadth and depth values were compared by one-way ANOVA with Sidak's multiple comparisons tests. The table comes from immuneACCESS by way of TCRdb, which keeps in-frame sequences with V and J called. Part of the clones is missing from these tables; in studies checked, under half for an unresolved V gene and the rest for unknown reasons. For V, J and clone size, that table is used; D and trimming come from the DNA. The sample table lists roughly 130,000 clones, about 92% of them with a count of one. In total, the top ten clones hold 1.5% to 2% of the sample.

Beyond this particular receptor, the publication reports: In the small 56-69-year group, the increase in depth fell short of significance, most likely because of low power. Participants were mostly white British, with more females than males. The authors suggested clonal diversity may have been underestimated. Only five to seven AZD1222 recipients were SARS-CoV-2 seropositive at baseline, limiting conclusions about previously exposed vaccinees. Because no day 14 peak-response samples were available, repertoires were characterized only after the peak T cell response. Reportedly, close to half of the unique spike-specific TCRs recognized epitopes lying outside the regions that are mutated in the B.1.351 and B.1.1.7 variants. After two AZD1222 doses, both the breadth and the depth of spike-specific TCRs were significantly higher than at day 0 and than in MenACWY recipients. The whole spike protein was spanned by vaccine-associated CD4 TCRs, and dominant responses were seen in regions 160-218 and 743-854.

The TCR sequence derives from an adult in good health. The chain is assembled from TRBV3-1 (or the pseudogene TRBV3-2) and TRBJ2-2; the D segment cannot be called with confidence. Sequences were derived from peripheral blood, sampled on day 0 of AZD1222 vaccination. The CDR3 in this case is CASSETGELFF. The DNA is TGTGCCAGCAGCGAAACCGGGGAGCTGTTTTTT.